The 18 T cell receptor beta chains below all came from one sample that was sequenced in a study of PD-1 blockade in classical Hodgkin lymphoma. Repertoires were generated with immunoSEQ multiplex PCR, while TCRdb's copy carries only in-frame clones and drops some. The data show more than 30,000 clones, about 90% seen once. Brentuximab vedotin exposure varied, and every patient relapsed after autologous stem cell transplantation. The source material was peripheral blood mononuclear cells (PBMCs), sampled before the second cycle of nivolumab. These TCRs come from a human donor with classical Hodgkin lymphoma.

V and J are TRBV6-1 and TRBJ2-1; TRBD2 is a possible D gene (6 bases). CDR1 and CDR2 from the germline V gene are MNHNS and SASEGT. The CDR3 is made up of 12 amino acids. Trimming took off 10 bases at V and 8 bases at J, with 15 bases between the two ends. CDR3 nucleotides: TGTGCCACCGCACCGTGGGAGGATGAGCAGTTCTTC. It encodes CATAPWEDEQFF.

The CDR3 DNA reads TGTGCCTGTGTGGGGGACGGCTCTGGAAACACCATATATTTT. Translating it yields CACVGDGSGNTIYF. The chain links TRBV30 to TRBJ1-3; a weak D match, TRBD1 (5 bases). This CDR3 is built from 14 residues. The V end was cut by 6 bases, the J end by 0 bases, with 12 bases between. The germline gives CDR1 GTSNPN, CDR2 SVGIG (reference sequence).

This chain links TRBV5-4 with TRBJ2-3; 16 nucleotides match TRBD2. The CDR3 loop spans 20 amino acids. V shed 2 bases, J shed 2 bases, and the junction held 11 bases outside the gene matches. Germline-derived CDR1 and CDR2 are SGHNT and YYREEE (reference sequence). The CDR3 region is CASSFGTSGRALGVTDTQYF. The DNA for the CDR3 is TGTGCCAGCAGCTTCGGGACTAGCGGGAGGGCCTTGGGGGTCACAGATACGCAGTATTTT.

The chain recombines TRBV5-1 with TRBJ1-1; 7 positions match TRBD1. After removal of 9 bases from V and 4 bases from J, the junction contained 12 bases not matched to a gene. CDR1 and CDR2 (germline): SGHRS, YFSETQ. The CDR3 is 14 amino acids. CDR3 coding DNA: TGCGCCACCACAGTCGACAGGGCGGCCACTGAAGCTTTCTTT. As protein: CATTVDRAATEAFF. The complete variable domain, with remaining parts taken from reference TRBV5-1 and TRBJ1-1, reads KAGVTQTPRYLIKTRGQQVTLSCSPISGHRSVSWYQQTPGQGLQFLFEYFSETQRNKGNFPGRFSGRQFSNSRSEMNVSTLELGDSALYLCATTVDRAATEAFFGQGTRLTVV.

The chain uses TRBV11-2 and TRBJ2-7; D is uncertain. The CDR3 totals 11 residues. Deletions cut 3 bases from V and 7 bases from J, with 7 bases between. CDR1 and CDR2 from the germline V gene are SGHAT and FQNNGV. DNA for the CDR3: TGTGCCAGCAGCTTCTCCGGGGAGCAGTACTTC. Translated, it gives CASSFSGEQYF.

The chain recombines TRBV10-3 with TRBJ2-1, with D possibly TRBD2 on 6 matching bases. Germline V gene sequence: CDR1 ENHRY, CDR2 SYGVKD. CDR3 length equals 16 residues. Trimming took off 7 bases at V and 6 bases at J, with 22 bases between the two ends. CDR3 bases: TGTGCCATCATGATGGCGGGATCAAGTAGTGGCAATGAGCAGTTCTTC. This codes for CAIMMAGSSSGNEQFF.

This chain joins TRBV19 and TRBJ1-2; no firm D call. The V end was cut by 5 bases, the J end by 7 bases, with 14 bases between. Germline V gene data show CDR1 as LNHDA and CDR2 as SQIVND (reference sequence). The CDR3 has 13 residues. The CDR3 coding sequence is TGTGCCAGTAGTCTGGTGGGTCCCGTTGGCTACACCTTC. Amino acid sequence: CASSLVGPVGYTF.

The CDR3 region is CASTENRGGHNEQFF. In nucleotides, the CDR3 is TGTGCCAGCACCGAAAACCGGGGCGGACACAATGAGCAGTTCTTC. The chain links TRBV28 to TRBJ2-1; D is tentatively TRBD1 or TRBD2 (5 bases each). The CDR3 spans 15 residues. CDR1 is MDHEN, CDR2 SYDVKM, per germline. The V gene lost 7 bases and the J gene lost 5 bases, with 18 bases spanning the gap.

CDR3 amino acids: CASSVVPPRYEQYF. CDR3 DNA sequence: TGTGCCAGCAGCGTAGTCCCTCCTAGGTACGAGCAGTACTTC. The genes are TRBV9 and TRBJ2-7; unclear D gene. Trimming removed 0 bases at V and 4 bases at J, with 11 bases between. The CDR3 runs 14 residues. Germline V gives CDR1 SGDLS, CDR2 YYNGEE.

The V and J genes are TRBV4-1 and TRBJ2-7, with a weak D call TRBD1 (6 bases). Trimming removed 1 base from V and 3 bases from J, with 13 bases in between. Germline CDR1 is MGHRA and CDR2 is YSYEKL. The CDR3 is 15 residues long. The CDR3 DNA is TGCGCCAGCAGCCAAGGTCTCAGGGGTAGCTACGAGCAGTACTTC. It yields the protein CASSQGLRGSYEQYF.

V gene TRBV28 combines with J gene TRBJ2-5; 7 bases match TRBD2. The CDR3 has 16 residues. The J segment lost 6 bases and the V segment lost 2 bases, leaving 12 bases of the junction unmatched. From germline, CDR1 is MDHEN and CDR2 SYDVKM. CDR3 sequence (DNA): TGTGCCAGCAGTTTAATCGGGCGGGAGATCCGAAAGACCCAGTACTTC. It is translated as CASSLIGREIRKTQYF.

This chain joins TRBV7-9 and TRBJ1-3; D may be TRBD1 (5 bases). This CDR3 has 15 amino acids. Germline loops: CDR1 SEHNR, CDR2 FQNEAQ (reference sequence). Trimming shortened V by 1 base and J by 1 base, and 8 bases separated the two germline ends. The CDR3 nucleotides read TGTGCCAGCAGCTTAGAGGGGCATTCTGGAAACACCATATATTTT. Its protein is CASSLEGHSGNTIYF.

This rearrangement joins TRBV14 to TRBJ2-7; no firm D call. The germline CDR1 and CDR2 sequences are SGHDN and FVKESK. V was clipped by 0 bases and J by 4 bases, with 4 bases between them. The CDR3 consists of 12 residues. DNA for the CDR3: TGTGCCAGCAGCCAAGATCGATACGAGCAGTACTTC. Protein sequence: CASSQDRYEQYF.

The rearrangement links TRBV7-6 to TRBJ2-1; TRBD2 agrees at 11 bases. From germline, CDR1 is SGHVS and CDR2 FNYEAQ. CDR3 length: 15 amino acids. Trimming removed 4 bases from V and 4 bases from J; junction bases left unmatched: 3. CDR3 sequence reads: CASSSGLAGYNEQFF. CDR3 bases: TGTGCCAGCAGCTCTGGACTAGCGGGTTACAATGAGCAGTTCTTC.

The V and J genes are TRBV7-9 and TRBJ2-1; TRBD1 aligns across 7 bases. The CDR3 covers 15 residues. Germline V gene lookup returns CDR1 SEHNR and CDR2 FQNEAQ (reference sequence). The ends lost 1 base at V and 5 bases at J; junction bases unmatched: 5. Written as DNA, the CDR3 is TGTGCCAGCAGCTTAGTAGGGACAGAGGACAATGAGCAGTTCTTC. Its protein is CASSLVGTEDNEQFF.

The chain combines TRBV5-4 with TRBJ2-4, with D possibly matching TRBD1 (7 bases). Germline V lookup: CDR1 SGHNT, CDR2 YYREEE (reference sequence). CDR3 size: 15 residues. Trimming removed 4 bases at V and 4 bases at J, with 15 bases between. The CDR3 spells CASSPGGQLKNIQYF. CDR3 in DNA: TGTGCCAGCAGCCCCGGGGGACAGCTGAAAAACATTCAGTACTTC. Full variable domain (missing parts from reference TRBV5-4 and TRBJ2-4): ETGVTQSPTHLIKTRGQQVTLRCSSQSGHNTVSWYQQALGQGPQFIFQYYREEENGRGNFPPRFSGLQFPNYSSELNVNALELDDSALYLCASSPGGQLKNIQYFGAGTRLSVL.

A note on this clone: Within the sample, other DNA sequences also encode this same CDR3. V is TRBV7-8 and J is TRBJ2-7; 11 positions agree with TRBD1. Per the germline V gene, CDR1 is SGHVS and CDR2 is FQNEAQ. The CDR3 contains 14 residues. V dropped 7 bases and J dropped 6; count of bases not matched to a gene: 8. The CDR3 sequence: CASTYGTGGPEQYF. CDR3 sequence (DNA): TGTGCCAGCACTTATGGGACAGGGGGACCCGAGCAGTACTTC.

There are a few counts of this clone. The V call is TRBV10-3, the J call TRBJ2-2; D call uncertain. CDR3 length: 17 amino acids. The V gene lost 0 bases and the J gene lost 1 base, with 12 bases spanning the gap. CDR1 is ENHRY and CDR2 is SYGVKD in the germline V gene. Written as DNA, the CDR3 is TGTGCCATCAGTGAGTCGATAGCCACCTTGAACACCGGGGAGCTGTTTTTT. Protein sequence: CAISESIATLNTGELFF.